Each of the 23 T cell receptor beta chains below was sequenced from the same sample in a study of cytomegalovirus exposure and HLA in healthy donors (dated by TCRdb to between 2016 and 2019). Libraries were made using the immunoSEQ multiplex PCR assay. What TCRdb holds here is the immuneACCESS table cut down to in-frame rearrangements. Part of the clones is not present; checked against another copy, under half of the missing clones reflect an unresolved V gene, and the others are unexplained. This sample is represented by some 48,000 clones; 94% of them were singletons. The biggest ten clones account for approximately 7.8% of the sample. Sequenced material: PBMCs. These receptors all stem from a woman younger than 30 in good health and CMV-seropositive.

This clone was counted only a few times. CDR3 DNA sequence: TGTGCCAGCAGTAAGACTAGCGACAGTACAGATACGCAGTATTTT. Translated, it gives CASSKTSDSTDTQYF. The rearrangement uses TRBV28 and TRBJ2-3, with 8 bases identical to TRBD2. From germline, CDR1 is MDHEN and CDR2 SYDVKM. This CDR3 is built from 15 residues. Germline trimming cut 5 bases from V and 3 bases from J; bases unmatched to any gene: 7. The variable domain in full, with the rest retrieved from reference TRBV28 and TRBJ2-3, is DVKVTQSSRYLVKRTGEKVFLECVQDMDHENMFWYRQDPGLGLRLIYFSYDVKMKEKGDIPEGYSVSREKKERFSLILESASTNQTSMYLCASSKTSDSTDTQYFGPGTRLTVL.

This chain connects TRBV2 to TRBJ2-2, with no clear D. Germline V lookup: CDR1 SNHLY, CDR2 FYNNEI. V was shortened by 5 bases and J by 5 bases, with 9 bases between the two germline ends. The CDR3 loop spans 13 amino acids. This chain's CDR3 is CASSFTRTGELFF. The CDR3 DNA reads TGTGCCAGCAGTTTCACCCGGACCGGGGAGCTGTTTTTT.

The J gene is TRBJ2-3, the V gene TRBV11-2; D is ambiguous. The germline V gene encodes CDR1 SGHAT and CDR2 FQNNGV. Trimming left V 0 bases short and J 3 bases short, with 10 bases between. The CDR3 is 15 amino acids. CDR3 amino acids: CASSLDPLATDTQYF. CDR3 bases: TGTGCCAGCAGCTTAGATCCGTTAGCTACAGATACGCAGTATTTT.

V and J are TRBV7-8 and TRBJ1-1; 7 bases match TRBD1. Germline CDR1 reads SGHVS; CDR2 reads FQNEAQ. This CDR3 comprises 13 residues. J gave up 5 bases and V 4 bases, and 4 bases lay outside the gene matches. The CDR3 DNA reads TGTGCCAGCAGCTCAGGGGGAAGGACTGAAGCTTTCTTT. It codes for CASSSGGRTEAFF.

The chain is built from TRBV4-2 and TRBJ2-2, with D possibly TRBD2 on 7 matching bases. The CDR3 consists of 17 residues. Trimming removed 1 base at V and 2 bases at J, with 14 bases between. Germline CDR1 and CDR2: LGHNA and YNFKEQ. CDR3 residues: CASSQGLGGGNTGELFF. The CDR3 coding sequence is TGTGCCAGCAGCCAAGGGTTGGGGGGGGGCAACACCGGGGAGCTGTTTTTT.

The chain links TRBV7-6 to TRBJ2-5; D is possibly TRBD1 (5 bases). CDR1 is SGHVS and CDR2 is FNYEAQ in the germline V gene. There are 13 residues in the CDR3. The ends were cut back, 0 bases at V and 6 bases at J, with 8 bases in the middle. This CDR3 is CASSLAGDKTQYF. The CDR3 DNA reads TGTGCCAGCAGCTTAGCAGGGGATAAGACCCAGTACTTC.

The rearrangement uses TRBV9 and TRBJ2-1, with TRBD2 matching over 7 bases. This CDR3 has 15 amino acids. V gave up 3 bases and J gave up 0 bases; unmatched junction bases: 3. Germline assignment: CDR1 SGDLS and CDR2 YYNGEE. CDR3 in amino acids: CASSAWTSSYNEQFF. The CDR3 DNA reads as TGTGCCAGCAGCGCGTGGACTAGCTCCTACAATGAGCAGTTCTTC.

V and J are TRBV2 and TRBJ1-2, with 8 positions matching TRBD1. The V gene end was trimmed by 8 bases and the J gene end by 7 bases; junction bases not matched to a gene: 12. The germline V gene encodes CDR1 SNHLY and CDR2 FYNNEI. This CDR3 is built from 14 residues. The DNA of the CDR3 is TGTGCCAGCGCCATTCGGGACAGGATCTTTGGCTACACCTTC. Its protein is CASAIRDRIFGYTF.

The rearrangement uses TRBV9 and TRBJ1-4; D remains ambiguous. Per the germline V gene, CDR1 is SGDLS and CDR2 is YYNGEE. Trimming stripped 4 bases from V and 5 bases from J, with 15 bases between. The CDR3 consists of 15 residues. CDR3 sequence reads: CASSPAAGSNEKLFF. The CDR3 coding sequence is TGTGCCAGCAGCCCTGCGGCCGGCAGCAATGAAAAACTGTTTTTT. Full variable domain (missing parts from reference TRBV9 and TRBJ1-4): DSGVTQTPKHLITATGQRVTLRCSPRSGDLSVYWYQQSLDQGLQFLIQYYNGEERAKGNILERFSAQQFPDLHSELNLSSLELGDSALYFCASSPAAGSNEKLFFGSGTQLSVL.

The chain joins TRBV28 to TRBJ2-7; D unclear. Trimming took off 0 bases at V and 7 bases at J, with 13 bases between the two ends. Germline V gene lookup returns CDR1 MDHEN and CDR2 SYDVKM. The CDR3 covers 14 residues. CDR3 DNA sequence: TGTGCCAGCAGTTTATGGGCCATTCCCTTGGAGCAGTACTTC. Translated: CASSLWAIPLEQYF.

The chain carries TRBV28 and TRBJ1-1; D perhaps matches TRBD1 (6 bases). V lost 4 bases and J lost 4, with 16 bases in between. In germline, CDR1 is MDHEN, CDR2 SYDVKM. The CDR3 totals 15 residues. In DNA form, the CDR3 reads TGTGCCAGCAGTTACTTACAGGGTTATGGCACTGAAGCTTTCTTT. Residues: CASSYLQGYGTEAFF.

The rearrangement links TRBV6-5 to TRBJ2-2; possible D gene TRBD1, 5 bases. V shed 4 bases and J shed 3 bases, with 6 bases lying between them. The CDR3 has 13 amino acids. Looked up from germline, CDR1 is MNHEY and CDR2 is SVGAGI. The DNA for the CDR3 is TGTGCCAGCAGTTCAGGGTACACCGGGGAGCTGTTTTTT. Encoded protein: CASSSGYTGELFF.

The chain employs TRBV14 and TRBJ2-1; the match to TRBD2 covers 7 bases. Germline trimming cut 1 base from V and 7 bases from J; bases unmatched to any gene: 7. Germline V gene data show CDR1 as SGHDN and CDR2 as FVKESK. This CDR3 spans 15 amino acids. CDR3 residues: CASSQGGSRVNEQFF. CDR3 DNA: TGTGCCAGCAGCCAAGGCGGGAGTAGAGTAAATGAGCAGTTCTTC.

The V call is TRBV7-8, the J call TRBJ2-2; 8 nucleotides match TRBD1. Germline loops: CDR1 SGHVS, CDR2 FQNEAQ. The CDR3 has 15 residues. V lost 5 bases to trimming and J lost 1 base; unmatched junction nucleotides: 3. This chain's CDR3 is CASSNRGKNTGELFF. CDR3 coding DNA: TGTGCCAGCAGCAACAGGGGGAAGAACACCGGGGAGCTGTTTTTT.

CDR3 DNA sequence: TGTGCCTGGAGTTCGACTAGCGGCACAGATACGCAGTATTTT. Translated, it gives CAWSSTSGTDTQYF. The rearrangement joins TRBV30 to TRBJ2-3, with 8 nucleotides matching TRBD2. Unmatched junction bases numbered 2, after V lost 2 bases and J lost 1 base. This CDR3 has 14 residues. The germline gives CDR1 GTSNPN, CDR2 SVGIG (reference sequence).

This clone has just one count. The chain uses TRBV6-5 and TRBJ2-7; TRBD2 might be the D (6 bases). The CDR3 has 14 residues. V lost 6 bases to trimming and J lost 2 bases, with 14 bases between them. The V gene's germline CDR1 is MNHEY and CDR2 SVGAGI. The CDR3 reads CASSPGDLTYEQYF. CDR3 DNA sequence: TGTGCCAGCAGCCCGGGGGATCTCACCTACGAGCAGTACTTC.

This chain links TRBV29-1 with TRBJ2-7, with TRBD1 matching over 9 bases. CDR1 is SQVTM, CDR2 ANQGSEA, per germline. This CDR3 comprises 14 residues. Trimming removed 6 bases from V and 1 base from J; junction bases left unmatched: 7. The CDR3 nucleotides are TGCAGCGTAACGACAGGGGGAGCGTCCTACGAGCAGTACTTC. Translating it yields CSVTTGGASYEQYF.

V gene TRBV6-4 combines with J gene TRBJ2-6, with 7 bases aligning to TRBD2. CDR3 length: 15 residues. From germline, CDR1 is MRHNA and CDR2 SNTAGT. J lost 4 bases, V lost 2 bases, and 2 bases had no gene match. The chain's CDR3 is CASSDRGEGANVLTF. The CDR3 DNA sequence: TGTGCCAGCAGTGACCGGGGGGAAGGGGCCAACGTCCTGACTTTC.

The V call is TRBV5-1, the J call TRBJ2-1; 9 positions agree with TRBD2. The CDR3 consists of 15 residues. After removal of 6 bases from V and 8 bases from J, the junction contained 12 bases not matched to a gene. Germline values: CDR1 SGHRS, CDR2 YFSETQ. The chain's CDR3 is CASTWAGGPGDEQFF. The CDR3 region has the DNA TGCGCCAGCACCTGGGCGGGAGGGCCTGGGGATGAGCAGTTCTTC.

In nucleotides, the CDR3 is TGTGCCAGCAGCCAAGATTCGGCTAGCGGGAGCAATGAGCAGTTCTTC. It translates to CASSQDSASGSNEQFF. The J gene is TRBJ2-1, the V gene TRBV4-2; 10 bases agree with TRBD2. Germline CDR1 LGHNA, CDR2 YNFKEQ. The J segment lost 6 bases and the V segment lost 0 bases, leaving 5 bases of the junction unmatched. This CDR3 comprises 16 residues.

The chain uses TRBV19 and TRBJ2-1; TRBD1 matches at 7 bases. J lost 3 bases, V lost 5 bases, and 1 base had no gene match. Germline lookup yields CDR1 LNHDA and CDR2 SQIVND (reference sequence). The CDR3 contains 13 residues. The CDR3 coding sequence is TGTGCCAGTAGTGGGGACAGCTACAATGAGCAGTTCTTC. It translates to CASSGDSYNEQFF.

The chain recombines TRBV7-9 with TRBJ2-7, with D maybe TRBD1 (7 bases). There are 16 residues in the CDR3. Germline loops: CDR1 SEHNR, CDR2 FQNEAQ (reference sequence). V was cut by 1 base and J by 2 bases, with 15 bases left in between. The CDR3 DNA follows: TGTGCCAGCAGCTTAGGCGCGGGACAGAGAACCTACGAGCAGTACTTC. It yields the protein CASSLGAGQRTYEQYF.

CDR3 amino acids: CASSPAGLETQYF. CDR3 DNA sequence: TGTGCCAGCAGCCCGGCGGGGTTAGAGACCCAGTACTTC. This chain connects TRBV28 to TRBJ2-5; D perhaps matches TRBD2 (6 bases). Germline V gene sequence: CDR1 MDHEN, CDR2 SYDVKM. The CDR3 length is 13 residues. Trimming cost V 6 bases and J 4 bases, with 12 bases left between them.